The subject of this entry is one TCR beta chain. This clonotype was seen ten or more times. Its antigen remains undetermined. No per-base quality is available; no much larger clone lies one base away. The V end gives up 5 bases and the J end 0 bases, leaving 9 bases in the junction not matched to a gene. CDR1 SGHTA and CDR2 FQGNSA are derived from the germline V gene. There are 17 amino acids in the CDR3, from cysteine to phenylalanine inclusive. Only the CDR3 DNA is retained, 51 bases long and in frame from the first base. This sample was sequenced with an Illumina HiSeq 1500. TCRdb reanalyzed the raw reads on its own, using fastp at Q25 for trimming and MiXCR for clone calling, and kept in-frame beta chains. Each record represents a unique CDR3 protein, reported with the most common genes and DNA among its rows. Present in this sample are 490,000 or so distinct CDR3 sequences, around 11% of which were seen just once. The ten most abundant clones make up about 9.4% of the sample.

This sample stems from a study of T cell repertoires in cytomegalovirus infection (dated by TCRdb to the late 2010s). With respect to the entire study: Because public TCR beta signatures pointed to carriage of CMV infection together with the matching HLA type, the HLA type of each donor mattered for the analysis.

Broader findings and caveats from the paper: In the ex vivo response, HLA-C-restricted CMV-specific TCR beta clonotypes were dominant, and in two of eight donors the single most frequent clonotype came from this HLA-C-restricted group. Carriers of CMV infection plus the relevant HLA type were discriminated by the cumulative frequency of public TCR beta family members in the study cohort and in an independent roughly 370-donor cohort.

The sequence joins TRBV7-2 to TRBJ2-3, and 9 junctional nucleotides match TRBD1. What was sequenced was PBMCs. The sequence was obtained from a human donor in good health (CMV status not recorded). Some clones in this sample may be carry-over from other donors' samples. The sequenced DNA is TGTGCCAGCAGCCCAATTCCCGGGACAGGGAGCACAGATACGCAGTATTTT. This codes for CASSPIPGTGSTDTQYF.